A selection of T cell receptor beta chains follows, all from one sample in a study of response to subunit inactivated influenza vaccine. TCRdb fed the RT-PCR reads into MiXCR, producing one record per CDR3 protein. The sample contains hundreds of thousands of distinct CDR3 sequences, 12% of which appear only once. The specimen comprised PBMCs from blood, sampled on the day of vaccination. These receptors were collected from a man aged 50 or older who received an inactivated influenza vaccine. Each CDR3 is given with its conserved first and last residue. A D gene is named only where the DNA matches it firmly. Size values are once, few and many counts, or a class for expanded clones, and some rows have none.

V	size	D	J	DNA	CDR3
TRBV28	few	TRBD1	TRBJ1-2	TGTGCCAGCACCACGGGACAGGGTTATGGCTACACCTTC	CASTTGQGYGYTF
TRBV10-3	few	TRBD1	TRBJ1-2	TGTGCCATCAGTGCAAACATTTTGACAGGGCTAATAGATGGCTACACCTTC	CAISANILTGLIDGYTF
TRBV11-2	few	-	TRBJ2-1	TGTGCCAGCAGCTTATCACGGGAGAACAATGAGCAGTTCTTC	CASSLSRENNEQFF
TRBV12-3/TRBV12-4	-	TRBD1	TRBJ2-7	TGTGCCAGCAGTTTGGGGGACAGGGGCTACGAGCAGTACTTC	CASSLGDRGYEQYF
TRBV3-1	many	-	TRBJ2-7	TGTGCCAGCAGCCAAGATGCTAGGTGGGCCTACGAGCAGTACTTC	CASSQDARWAYEQYF
TRBV5-1	many	TRBD1	TRBJ2-1	TGCGCCAGCAGCTTGTACCAGGGGGCTTACTACAATGAGCAGTTCTTC	CASSLYQGAYYNEQFF
TRBV12-3/TRBV12-4	few	-	TRBJ2-7	TGTGCCAGCAGTTTTAGTCGGAGCCCCTACGAGCAGTACTTC	CASSFSRSPYEQYF
TRBV29-1	-	-	TRBJ2-3	TGCAGCGTTAAAGGGGCTAGCACAGATACGCAGTATTTT	CSVKGASTDTQYF
TRBV29-1	-	-	TRBJ2-2	TGCAGCGTTGGTTGGAGTCATAGCGGCGGGGAGCTGTTTTTT	CSVGWSHSGGELFF
TRBV20-1	few	-	TRBJ1-1	TGCAGTGCTAGAGATCTACGAGGGTACACTGAAGCTTTCTTT	CSARDLRGYTEAFF
TRBV6-1	few	-	TRBJ2-1	TGTGCCAGCAGTGAATATTGGCCAGGCTCCTACAATGAGCAGTTCTTC	CASSEYWPGSYNEQFF
TRBV4-2	few	-	TRBJ2-6	TGTGCCAGCAGCCAAAGGGAACTAGCAGACGCTGGGGCCAACGTCCTGACTTTC	CASSQRELADAGANVLTF
TRBV27	-	TRBD1	TRBJ2-2	TGTGCCAGCAGTCGAGCTCGGACAGGGCAGGCCACCGGGGAGCTGTTTTTT	CASSRARTGQATGELFF
TRBV15	few	-	TRBJ2-1	TGTGCCACCAGCAGAGATTGGGAGACTTCTTATTTCTTC	CATSRDWETSYFF
TRBV20-1	-	TRBD1	TRBJ1-4	TGCAGTGCTAAACAGGGGGCCAGTGAAAAACTGTTTTTT	CSAKQGASEKLFF
TRBV10-1	few	-	TRBJ2-7	TGCGCCAGCAGTCGCGGACAAGGGGGATCGCAGTACTTC	CASSRGQGGSQYF
TRBV15	few	-	TRBJ1-2	TGTGCCACCAGCGTAGGGGGAGGCTATGGCTACACCTTC	CATSVGGGYGYTF
TRBV29-1	many	-	TRBJ2-1	TGCAGCGTTGAAGGAGCGTCCCCAATCCGTTACAATGAGCAGTTCTTC	CSVEGASPIRYNEQFF
TRBV6-1	many	-	TRBJ2-5	TGTGCCAGCAGTCGCCTACAGGGGAGGGGGCAAGAGACCCAGTACTTC	CASSRLQGRGQETQYF
TRBV5-1	few	-	TRBJ2-3	TGCGCCAGCAGCCTGGGACAAGACACAGATACGCAGTATTTT	CASSLGQDTDTQYF
TRBV12-3/TRBV12-4	few	TRBD1	TRBJ2-7	TGTGCCAGCAGTTTTGCCAGGGGGTCCTACGAGCAGTACTTC	CASSFARGSYEQYF
TRBV12-3/TRBV12-4	-	-	TRBJ2-7	TGTGCCAGCACCGAACCCTGGCCCCTAATGACTAGCTACGAGCAGTACTTC	CASTEPWPLMTSYEQYF
TRBV12-5	-	-	TRBJ2-7	TGTGCTAGTGGTTTGGTTGGAGGGACCGAGCAGTACTTC	CASGLVGGTEQYF
TRBV12-3/TRBV12-4	many	TRBD2	TRBJ2-1	TGTGCCAGCACCGCTAGCGGGGGGATTGGGTATGAGCAGTTCTTC	CASTASGGIGYEQFF
TRBV29-1	many	-	TRBJ2-5	TGCAGCGTTGACGGCGGGACACAAGAGACCCAGTACTTC	CSVDGGTQETQYF
TRBV20-1	-	TRBD1	TRBJ2-6	TGCAGTGCTGACAGGGGGCTTGGGGCCAACGTCCTGACTTTC	CSADRGLGANVLTF
TRBV5-1	-	-	TRBJ1-4	TGCGCCAGCAGCCGCGGGCAGGGGTATGAAAAACTGTTTTTT	CASSRGQGYEKLFF
TRBV5-6	-	TRBD1	TRBJ1-5	TGTGCCAGCAGCTTCGGGACAGGGGGCCCCCAGCATTTT	CASSFGTGGPQHF